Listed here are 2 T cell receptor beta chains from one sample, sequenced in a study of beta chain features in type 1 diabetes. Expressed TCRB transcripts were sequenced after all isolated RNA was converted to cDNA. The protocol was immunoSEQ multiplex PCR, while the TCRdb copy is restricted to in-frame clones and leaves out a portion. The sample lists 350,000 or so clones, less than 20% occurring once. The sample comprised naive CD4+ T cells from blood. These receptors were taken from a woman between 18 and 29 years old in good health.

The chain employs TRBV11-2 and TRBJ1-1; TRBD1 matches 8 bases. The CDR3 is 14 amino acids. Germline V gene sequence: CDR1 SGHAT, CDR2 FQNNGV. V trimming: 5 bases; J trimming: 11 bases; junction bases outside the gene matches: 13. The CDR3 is CASSTRTGSFRAFF. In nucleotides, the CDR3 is TGTGCCAGCAGCACGCGGACAGGGTCGTTCAGGGCTTTCTTT.

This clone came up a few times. The CDR3 region is CASSLGLAGVGEQFF. CDR3 nucleotide sequence: TGTGCCAGCAGCCTGGGGCTAGCGGGAGTTGGGGAGCAGTTCTTC. This chain links TRBV5-8 with TRBJ2-1; TRBD2 agrees at 10 bases. This CDR3 spans 15 amino acids. V shed 4 bases and J 10 bases; nucleotides not matched to a gene: 11. Looked up from germline, CDR1 is SGHTS and CDR2 is YDEGEE.